This section outlines one T cell receptor (beta chain) sequence together with its context. The source of the sample is a study of cytotoxic CD8 clonotypes in ibrutinib-treated CLL. The overall study: The patient breakdown showed approximately ten relapsed/refractory and about 16 treatment-naive cases, with under 18 IGHV unmutated. Response samples were taken after a median of 12 months on treatment, range 6 to 36.

V lost 4 bases and J 3 bases, leaving 22 bases between the germline ends. Germline V gene lookup returns CDR1 LNHDA and CDR2 SQIVND (reference sequence). This CDR3 has 17 residues. TCRdb's copy holds only in-frame clones and misses some; the assay was immunoSEQ multiplex PCR. The sample lists more than 85,000 clones, approximately 77% occurring once. Sequenced material: PBMCs, taken after 24 months of ibrutinib treatment. The genes are TRBV19 and TRBJ2-7; D tentatively fits TRBD1 or TRBD2 (5 bases each). The receptor was isolated from a human donor with chronic lymphocytic leukemia. The CDR3 region is CASSRGVLSTPIYEQYF. In DNA, the CDR3 is TGTGCCAGTAGTAGAGGGGTGCTAAGCACCCCTATCTACGAGCAGTACTTC. The complete variable domain, with remaining parts taken from reference TRBV19 and TRBJ2-7, reads DGGITQSPKYLFRKEGQNVTLSCEQNLNHDAMYWYRQDPGQGLRLIYYSQIVNDFQKGDIAEGYSVSREKKESFPLTVTSAQKNPTAFYLCASSRGVLSTPIYEQYFGPGTRLTVT.